There are a few counts of the clone carrying this T cell receptor (beta chain). From germline, CDR1 is SGHRS and CDR2 YFSETQ. The CDR3 runs 15 residues. V lost 0 bases and J lost 6; bases outside the gene matches: 8. Authors' analysis steps: Amplification of reference gene primers was used by the study to estimate nucleated cell counts. Here immunoSEQ multiplex PCR was the method, and the copy in TCRdb shows in-frame clones only, minus some. Clone size and V and J calls were adopted from that table, with D and trimming inferred from the DNA. The sample contains around 140,000 clones, 70% to 90% of which appear only once. This specimen belongs to a study of blood T cell repertoires in COVID-19. Study background: Samples representing acute and convalescent COVID-19 were sourced from the United States, Italy and Spain. The cDNA or gDNA used as material had been derived from T cells, B-cell-depleted T cells, or PBMCs.

This chain links TRBV5-1 with TRBJ2-7; 8 bases align to TRBD1. Sample: peripheral blood. The source is a man aged 65 to 79 with active COVID-19. In DNA, the CDR3 is TGCGCCAGCAGCTTGGAAGTCAGGGGGCTCGGCGAGCAGTACTTC. Translating it yields CASSLEVRGLGEQYF. Filled out from reference TRBV5-1 and TRBJ2-7, the complete variable domain reads KAGVTQTPRYLIKTRGQQVTLSCSPISGHRSVSWYQQTPGQGLQFLFEYFSETQRNKGNFPGRFSGRQFSNSRSEMNVSTLELGDSALYLCASSLEVRGLGEQYFGPGTRLTVT.